The clone carrying this T cell receptor (beta chain) occurred a few times. As yet, its antigen is unknown. V was clipped by 6 bases and J by 9 bases, with 18 bases between them. Germline lookup yields CDR1 LNHDA and CDR2 SQIVND (reference sequence). This CDR3 is built from 15 residues. The data were obtained in a study of cytomegalovirus exposure and HLA in healthy donors. Overall study findings and caveats: TCR sequences were mostly rare, though some public TCRs occurred in many donors. According to a subsequent analysis, TCR clusters from the first cohort were inclined to appear together in the 110 or so validation repertoires. Using the classifier, cytomegalovirus status was reportedly diagnosed with high specificity and sensitivity.

Libraries were prepared by immunoSEQ multiplex PCR; TCRdb keeps only in-frame clonotypes and omits some of them. The sample lists fewer than 250,000 clones, around nine tenths seen once, with less than 3% in the top ten. This chain uses TRBV19 with TRBJ1-6, with a tentative D call TRBD1 (5 bases). The sequenced sample consisted of PBMCs. The TCR sequence derives from a man in his late teens or twenties in good health and CMV-seronegative. The CDR3 coding sequence is TGTGCCAGTAGCCTGGGGGGGAGAAGTATTTCACCCCTCCACTTT. Translated, it gives CASSLGGRSISPLHF. Full variable domain (remainder filled in from reference TRBV19 and TRBJ1-6): DGGITQSPKYLFRKEGQNVTLSCEQNLNHDAMYWYRQDPGQGLRLIYYSQIVNDFQKGDIAEGYSVSREKKESFPLTVTSAQKNPTAFYLCASSLGGRSISPLHFGNGTRLTVT.